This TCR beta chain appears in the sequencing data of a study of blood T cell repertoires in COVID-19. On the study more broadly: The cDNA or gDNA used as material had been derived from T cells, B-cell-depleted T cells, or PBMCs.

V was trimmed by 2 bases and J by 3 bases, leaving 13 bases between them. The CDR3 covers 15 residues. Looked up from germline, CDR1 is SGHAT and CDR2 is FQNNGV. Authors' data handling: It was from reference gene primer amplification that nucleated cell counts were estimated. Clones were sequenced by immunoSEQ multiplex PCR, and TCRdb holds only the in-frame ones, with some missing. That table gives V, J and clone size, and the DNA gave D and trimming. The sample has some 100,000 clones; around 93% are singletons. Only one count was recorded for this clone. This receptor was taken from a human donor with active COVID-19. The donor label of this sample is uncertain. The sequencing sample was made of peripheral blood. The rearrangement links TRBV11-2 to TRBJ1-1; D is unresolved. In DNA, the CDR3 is TGTGCCAGCAGCTTATACGGGAGGAGGGACACTGAAGCTTTCTTT. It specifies CASSLYGRRDTEAFF. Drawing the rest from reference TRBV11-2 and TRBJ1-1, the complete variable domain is EAGVAQSPRYKIIEKRQSVAFWCNPISGHATLYWYQQILGQGPKLLIQFQNNGVVDDSQLPKDRFSAERLKGVDSTLKIQPAKLEDSAVYLCASSLYGRRDTEAFFGQGTRLTVV.